These T cell receptor beta chains were read from a single sample in a study of T-cell reconstitution after alpha-beta-depleted transplantation in children. TCRdb itself ran the PCR reads through MiXCR, one entry per CDR3 protein. The sample has about a million distinct CDR3 sequences, about 29% seen once. The specimen comprised PBMCs, mostly from graft donor cells, sampled 360 days after TCRalphabeta/CD19-depleted stem cell transplant. The receptor source for this set is a boy in the first two years of life who had a stem cell transplant for SCID, so the T cells may come from the graft donor. CDR3s include the opening cysteine and the closing phenylalanine or tryptophan. A D gene is named only where the DNA matches it firmly. Rows may omit the clone size; those that give it use once, few, many or a size class.

V gene: TRBV20-1
D gene: TRBD2
clone size: .
J gene: TRBJ2-3
CDR3 protein: CSATENGEGTQYF
CDR3 DNA: TGCAGTGCTACAGAAAACGGGGAGGGGACGCAGTATTTT

V gene: TRBV15
D gene: .
clone size: once
J gene: TRBJ2-6
CDR3 protein: CATSRDGLGSGANVLTF
CDR3 DNA: TGTGCCACCAGCAGAGATGGTTTGGGCTCTGGGGCCAACGTCCTGACTTTC

V gene: TRBV20-1
D gene: TRBD2
clone size: few
J gene: TRBJ2-1
CDR3 protein: CSARAGSGAHYSYNEQFF
CDR3 DNA: TGCAGTGCTAGAGCGGGTAGCGGGGCCCACTACTCCTACAATGAGCAGTTCTTC

V gene: TRBV4-1
D gene: .
clone size: .
J gene: TRBJ2-7
CDR3 protein: CASSQDSRQGKYEQYF
CDR3 DNA: TGCGCCAGCAGCCAAGATTCTAGGCAGGGGAAATACGAGCAGTACTTC

V gene: TRBV4-3
D gene: .
clone size: few
J gene: TRBJ2-1
CDR3 protein: CASSQDPNTYNEQFF
CDR3 DNA: TGCGCCAGCAGCCAAGATCCCAACACCTACAATGAGCAGTTCTTC

V gene: TRBV5-5
D gene: .
clone size: few
J gene: TRBJ1-2
CDR3 protein: CASSLYNRISINYGYTF
CDR3 DNA: TGTGCCAGCAGCTTGTATAACAGGATATCAATTAACTATGGCTACACCTTC

V gene: TRBV12-3/TRBV12-4
D gene: TRBD2
clone size: few
J gene: TRBJ2-1
CDR3 protein: CASRLAGVLSSYNEQFF
CDR3 DNA: TGTGCCAGCAGGCTAGCGGGGGTATTGAGCTCCTACAATGAGCAGTTCTTC

V gene: TRBV12-5
D gene: .
clone size: .
J gene: TRBJ1-4
CDR3 protein: CASGLRPNEKLFF
CDR3 DNA: TGTGCTAGTGGTTTAAGGCCTAATGAAAAACTGTTTTTT

V gene: TRBV7-2
D gene: TRBD1
clone size: .
J gene: TRBJ1-2
CDR3 protein: CASSLYSGQGATYGYTF
CDR3 DNA: TGTGCCAGCAGCTTATATTCCGGACAGGGGGCGACCTATGGCTACACCTTC

V gene: TRBV29-1
D gene: TRBD1
clone size: few
J gene: TRBJ2-5
CDR3 protein: CSPTGGQETQYF
CDR3 DNA: TGCAGCCCCACAGGGGGGCAAGAGACCCAGTACTTC

V gene: TRBV11-2
D gene: TRBD1
clone size: few
J gene: TRBJ1-1
CDR3 protein: CASSPRPTGPTEAFF
CDR3 DNA: TGTGCCAGCAGCCCGCGGCCGACAGGGCCCACTGAAGCTTTCTTT

V gene: TRBV5-1
D gene: TRBD1
clone size: many
J gene: TRBJ2-3
CDR3 protein: CASMDRAIPDTQYF
CDR3 DNA: TGCGCCAGCATGGACAGGGCCATCCCAGATACGCAGTATTTT

V gene: TRBV15
D gene: TRBD1
clone size: .
J gene: TRBJ2-7
CDR3 protein: CATSIDRGAYEQYF
CDR3 DNA: TGTGCCACCAGCATCGACAGGGGGGCCTACGAGCAGTACTTC

V gene: TRBV7-2
D gene: TRBD2
clone size: .
J gene: TRBJ2-1
CDR3 protein: CASRDAGGPREQFF
CDR3 DNA: TGTGCCAGCCGGGACGCGGGGGGGCCGCGTGAGCAGTTCTTC

V gene: TRBV12-3/TRBV12-4
D gene: .
clone size: .
J gene: TRBJ1-4
CDR3 protein: CASSFLRTGLGGEKLFF
CDR3 DNA: TGTGCCAGCAGTTTTTTACGGACGGGCCTGGGGGGAGAAAAACTGTTTTTT

V gene: TRBV4-1
D gene: .
clone size: few
J gene: TRBJ1-3
CDR3 protein: CASSQDQGNTIYF
CDR3 DNA: TGCGCCAGCAGCCAAGATCAAGGAAACACCATATATTTT

V gene: TRBV3-1
D gene: .
clone size: once
J gene: TRBJ2-1
CDR3 protein: CASSRGLRNEQFF
CDR3 DNA: TGTGCCAGCAGCCGAGGCCTGCGGAATGAGCAGTTCTTC

V gene: TRBV7-9
D gene: .
clone size: few
J gene: TRBJ2-7
CDR3 protein: CASSLKGREQYF
CDR3 DNA: TGTGCCAGCAGCTTAAAGGGCAGGGAGCAGTACTTC

V gene: TRBV7-5
D gene: .
clone size: .
J gene: TRBJ1-2
CDR3 protein: CISVSEAGTGGNYGYTF
CDR3 DNA: .

V gene: TRBV11-1
D gene: TRBD1
clone size: .
J gene: TRBJ1-6
CDR3 protein: CASSFAPTRDRLGHNSPLHF
CDR3 DNA: TGTGCCAGCAGCTTCGCGCCAACCCGGGACAGATTAGGGCATAATTCACCCCTCCACTTT

V gene: TRBV19
D gene: .
clone size: .
J gene: TRBJ2-7
CDR3 protein: CASSIAPTSGYEQYF
CDR3 DNA: TGTGCCAGTAGTATAGCCCCGACCTCGGGATACGAGCAGTACTTC

V gene: TRBV12-3/TRBV12-4
D gene: .
clone size: few
J gene: TRBJ2-4
CDR3 protein: CASSFGDLVAKNIQYF
CDR3 DNA: TGTGCCAGCAGTTTCGGGGACCTGGTAGCCAAAAACATTCAGTACTTC

V gene: TRBV4-1
D gene: .
clone size: few
J gene: TRBJ1-2
CDR3 protein: CASSGVDYGYTF
CDR3 DNA: TGCGCCAGCAGTGGAGTGGACTATGGCTACACCTTC

V gene: TRBV20-1
D gene: .
clone size: few
J gene: TRBJ2-5
CDR3 protein: CSAINRGGANQETQYF
CDR3 DNA: TGCAGTGCTATTAATCGAGGCGGTGCAAACCAAGAGACCCAGTACTTC

V gene: TRBV4-3
D gene: .
clone size: .
J gene: TRBJ1-5
CDR3 protein: CASSQDRAVNQPQHF
CDR3 DNA: TGCGCCAGCAGCCAAGATCGGGCGGTCAATCAGCCCCAGCATTTT

V gene: TRBV24-1
D gene: .
clone size: .
J gene: TRBJ2-3
CDR3 protein: CATTAGATDTQYF
CDR3 DNA: TGTGCCACCACCGCGGGGGCCACAGATACGCAGTATTTT

V gene: TRBV2
D gene: TRBD1
clone size: .
J gene: TRBJ2-4
CDR3 protein: CASSGRDREAKNIQYF
CDR3 DNA: TGTGCCAGCAGTGGCCGGGACAGGGAAGCCAAAAACATTCAGTACTTC

V gene: TRBV10-3
D gene: TRBD2
clone size: few
J gene: TRBJ2-5
CDR3 protein: CAISFSTSGTQYF
CDR3 DNA: TGTGCCATCAGTTTCTCGACTAGCGGGACCCAGTACTTC

V gene: TRBV29-1
D gene: .
clone size: .
J gene: TRBJ1-3
CDR3 protein: CSVEVGPSGNTIYF
CDR3 DNA: TGCAGCGTTGAAGTGGGGCCCTCTGGAAACACCATATATTTT

V gene: TRBV24-1
D gene: TRBD1
clone size: .
J gene: TRBJ2-3
CDR3 protein: CATSDPGQETDTQYF
CDR3 DNA: TGTGCCACCAGTGATCCGGGACAGGAAACAGATACGCAGTATTTT

V gene: TRBV12-3/TRBV12-4
D gene: .
clone size: few
J gene: TRBJ1-4
CDR3 protein: CASSFSAATNEKLFF
CDR3 DNA: TGTGCCAGCAGTTTCTCTGCTGCAACTAATGAAAAACTGTTTTTT